These 28 T cell receptor beta chains came from one sample sequenced in a study of cytomegalovirus exposure and HLA in healthy donors. Method: immunoSEQ multiplex PCR; TCRdb's copy keeps in-frame clones and lacks some. This table has over 150,000 clones, around 90% appearing once. Sequencing was done on a sample of PBMCs. Source of these receptors: a woman under 30 in good health and CMV-seropositive.

V gene TRBV11-2 combines with J gene TRBJ2-5, with 9 positions matching TRBD2. The CDR3 is made up of 15 amino acids. Trimming took 4 bases from V and 4 from J; bases not matched to a gene: 7. Per the germline V gene, CDR1 is SGHAT and CDR2 is FQNNGV. The CDR3 DNA follows: TGTGCCAGCAGCTCGCGGGGGGGCGAGGGAGAGACCCAGTACTTC. Residues: CASSSRGGEGETQYF.

This sequence joins TRBV7-9 and TRBJ1-5; TRBD1 matches 8 bases. CDR1 and CDR2 (germline): SEHNR, FQNEAQ (reference sequence). The CDR3 contains 17 residues. V lost 4 bases, J lost 4 bases, and 12 bases stayed unmatched. This chain's CDR3 is CASSSDRGIGENQPQHF. Written as DNA, the CDR3 is TGTGCCAGCAGCTCAGACAGGGGCATAGGTGAGAATCAGCCCCAGCATTTT.

The chain has TRBV30 and TRBJ1-1; 8 bases are shared with TRBD1. Germline V lookup: CDR1 GTSNPN, CDR2 SVGIG (reference sequence). The CDR3 has 13 residues. Germline trimming cut 7 bases from V and 2 bases from J; bases unmatched to any gene: 6. As DNA, the CDR3 is TGTGCCTTACGGACAGGGCAAAACACTGAAGCTTTCTTT. Translation: CALRTGQNTEAFF.

V and J are TRBV6-6 and TRBJ2-1; the match to TRBD2 covers 7 bases. Germline values: CDR1 MNHNY, CDR2 SVGAGI (reference sequence). The CDR3 covers 16 residues. Losses at the gene ends were 2 bases for V and 6 bases for J; bases not matched to a gene: 10. This CDR3 is CASSYGLADGSNEQFF. The CDR3 DNA sequence: TGTGCCAGCAGTTACGGCCTAGCGGACGGTAGCAATGAGCAGTTCTTC.

The chain uses TRBV5-1 and TRBJ2-1; D may be TRBD1 (5 bases). The germline CDR1 and CDR2 sequences are SGHRS and YFSETQ. The CDR3 has 17 residues. V was cut by 0 bases and J by 5 bases, with 18 bases left in between. The CDR3 DNA reads as TGCGCCAGCAGCTTGGTAGCAACAGGCCGACACGACAATGAGCAGTTCTTC. Encoded protein: CASSLVATGRHDNEQFF.

The chain has TRBV16 and TRBJ1-3; unclear D gene. CDR3 length equals 17 residues. Germline V gene data show CDR1 as KGHSY and CDR2 as FQNENV. V was shortened by 3 bases and J by 0 bases, with 15 bases between the two germline ends. The CDR3 here is CASSQLATRISGNTIYF. The CDR3 DNA follows: TGTGCCAGCAGCCAGCTCGCGACACGAATCTCTGGAAACACCATATATTTT.

The chain couples TRBV15 to TRBJ2-2, with 8 bases fitting TRBD2. Germline trimming cut 1 base from V and 6 bases from J; bases unmatched to any gene: 10. The CDR3 length is 17 residues. Germline CDR1 is LNHNV and CDR2 is YYDKDF (reference sequence). The CDR3 here is CATSRGVQAGEAGELFF. CDR3 DNA sequence: TGTGCCACCAGCAGAGGTGTTCAAGCGGGGGAGGCCGGGGAGCTGTTTTTT.

This clone was counted once. The chain couples TRBV25-1 to TRBJ2-3; D unclear. The germline gives CDR1 MGHDK, CDR2 SYGVNS. This CDR3 is built from 15 residues. V was clipped by 2 bases and J by 2 bases, with 11 bases between them. The CDR3 spells CASSEHGRYTDTQYF. As DNA, the CDR3 is TGTGCCAGCAGTGAACACGGCAGGTACACAGATACGCAGTATTTT.

The chain joins TRBV11-1 to TRBJ2-3; D is unresolved. CDR1 and CDR2 from the germline V gene are SGHAT and FQDESV (reference sequence). V lost 5 bases and J 0 bases, leaving 21 bases between the germline ends. CDR3 length: 18 residues. CDR3 in DNA: TGTGCCAGCAGCCCAAGGTTGGCTAGGCGAACTAGCACAGATACGCAGTATTTT. This encodes CASSPRLARRTSTDTQYF.

The chain carries TRBV6-5 and TRBJ2-1; TRBD2 matches at 8 bases. After removal of 0 bases from V and 3 bases from J, the junction contained 4 bases not matched to a gene. This CDR3 is 16 amino acids long. Germline V gene data show CDR1 as MNHEY and CDR2 as SVGAGI. CDR3 sequence: CASSYSSSGGYNEQFF. CDR3 DNA: TGTGCCAGCAGTTACTCCTCAAGCGGGGGCTACAATGAGCAGTTCTTC.

A single count supports this clone. The rearrangement uses TRBV30 and TRBJ2-3, with TRBD2 identical over 8 bases. CDR3 length equals 16 residues. Trimming removed 0 bases from V and 5 bases from J; junction bases left unmatched: 10. Germline CDR1 is GTSNPN and CDR2 is SVGIG (reference sequence). CDR3 sequence reads: CAWSVGVAGRGDTQYF. In nucleotides, the CDR3 is TGTGCCTGGAGTGTAGGAGTAGCGGGGCGGGGAGATACGCAGTATTTT.

V gene TRBV4-1 combines with J gene TRBJ2-4; D is unresolved. Looked up from germline, CDR1 is MGHRA and CDR2 is YSYEKL. The ends were cut back, 2 bases at V and 4 bases at J, with 18 bases in the middle. This CDR3 has 17 residues. The CDR3 sequence: CASSQPTSGSAKNIQYF. The CDR3, as DNA: TGCGCCAGCAGCCAACCAACCTCCGGGTCCGCTAAAAACATTCAGTACTTC.

This chain joins TRBV4-3 and TRBJ1-4, with D unclear. Trimming pared 0 bases from V and 4 bases from J, leaving 18 bases between. The V gene's germline CDR1 is LGHNA and CDR2 YSLEER. This CDR3 has 18 residues. The chain's CDR3 is CASSQDSPRHSFNEKLFF. In DNA form, the CDR3 reads TGCGCCAGCAGCCAAGATTCCCCCCGACATTCGTTTAATGAAAAACTGTTTTTT.

This clone was seen a few times. The CDR3 loop reads CASSLVRQGASEQYF. CDR3 DNA: TGCGCCAGCAGCTTGGTTCGGCAGGGGGCGTCCGAGCAGTACTTC. J is TRBJ2-7 and V is TRBV5-1; the match to TRBD1 covers 8 bases. Germline values: CDR1 SGHRS, CDR2 YFSETQ. The ends lost 0 bases at V and 6 bases at J; junction bases unmatched: 8. This CDR3 spans 15 amino acids.

This rearrangement joins TRBV11-1 to TRBJ2-2; D may be TRBD1 (6 bases). Trimming stripped 2 bases from V and 7 bases from J, with 14 bases between. The CDR3 is made up of 15 amino acids. The germline V gene encodes CDR1 SGHAT and CDR2 FQDESV (reference sequence). CDR3 sequence: CASSLRTGMNGELFF. Written as DNA, the CDR3 is TGTGCCAGCAGCTTACGTACAGGGATGAACGGGGAGCTGTTTTTT.

The V gene is TRBV2, the J gene TRBJ1-1, with TRBD1 matching over 7 bases. V was pared by 4 bases and J by 6 bases, with 11 bases of the junction left unmatched. Germline CDR1 SNHLY, CDR2 FYNNEI. The CDR3 covers 15 residues. In DNA form, the CDR3 reads TGTGCCAGCAGTGCCCTAACGGCCGACAGGGCTGAAGCTTTCTTT. This gives the protein CASSALTADRAEAFF.

This chain joins TRBV27 and TRBJ2-7, with 12 bases identical to TRBD2. Germline lookup yields CDR1 MNHEY and CDR2 SMNVEV (reference sequence). The CDR3 runs 14 residues. V lost 4 bases to trimming and J lost 7 bases; unmatched junction nucleotides: 5. CDR3 region: CASSSLAGGEEQYF. In nucleotides, the CDR3 is TGTGCCAGCAGTTCCCTAGCGGGAGGGGAGGAGCAGTACTTC.

V is TRBV19 and J is TRBJ1-5, with a weak D call TRBD1 (6 bases). The CDR3 is 18 residues long. V lost 1 base, J lost 2 bases, and 18 bases lay in between. Germline V gene sequence: CDR1 LNHDA, CDR2 SQIVND (reference sequence). In nucleotides, the CDR3 is TGTGCCAGTAGTATAGGTCTTACAGGGTCCCAAGGCAATCAGCCCCAGCATTTT. This gives the protein CASSIGLTGSQGNQPQHF.

The chain has TRBV11-2 and TRBJ1-4; no clear D gene. V lost 1 base and J lost 7, with 16 bases in between. The CDR3 is 16 residues long. Germline CDR1 and CDR2: SGHAT and FQNNGV. The CDR3 region has the DNA TGTGCCAGCAGCTTAGTGGGGAGAGCTCCAACTGAAAAACTGTTTTTT. This codes for CASSLVGRAPTEKLFF. The complete variable domain, with remaining parts taken from reference TRBV11-2 and TRBJ1-4, reads EAGVAQSPRYKIIEKRQSVAFWCNPISGHATLYWYQQILGQGPKLLIQFQNNGVVDDSQLPKDRFSAERLKGVDSTLKIQPAKLEDSAVYLCASSLVGRAPTEKLFFGSGTQLSVL.

V is TRBV6-5 and J is TRBJ2-3; 12 bases are a match to TRBD2. CDR3 length: 16 residues. J was trimmed by 1 base and V by 2 bases; bases with no gene match: 1. CDR1 and CDR2 (germline): MNHEY, SVGAGI. The CDR3 sequence: CASSYLAGGGTDTQYF. CDR3 DNA sequence: TGTGCCAGCAGTTACCTAGCGGGAGGGGGCACAGATACGCAGTATTTT.

The genes are TRBV19 and TRBJ2-2; 9 nucleotides match TRBD1. Germline V gene sequence: CDR1 LNHDA, CDR2 SQIVND (reference sequence). CDR3 length: 15 residues. The J segment lost 4 bases and the V segment lost 7 bases, leaving 7 bases of the junction unmatched. CDR3 protein: CASTLRQGGTGELFF. The CDR3 DNA follows: TGTGCCAGTACCCTGAGACAGGGGGGCACCGGGGAGCTGTTTTTT.

V and J are TRBV11-2 and TRBJ2-3, with D tentatively TRBD2 (6 bases). Between the trimmed V and J ends, which lost 1 base and 1 base, there was a span of 15 bases. The CDR3 spans 17 residues. CDR1 is SGHAT and CDR2 is FQNNGV in the germline V gene. The CDR3 DNA reads TGTGCCAGCAGCTTAGTGGGGCGCGGGGTTGGCACAGATACGCAGTATTTT. It codes for CASSLVGRGVGTDTQYF.

This clone was detected only once. The chain uses TRBV7-9 and TRBJ1-3; no clear D gene. CDR1 and CDR2 (germline): SEHNR, FQNEAQ (reference sequence). The CDR3 is 15 amino acids. V was clipped by 0 bases and J by 4 bases, with 10 bases between them. CDR3 sequence reads: CASSLAAGAGNTIYF. The CDR3 region has the DNA TGTGCCAGCAGCTTAGCAGCGGGAGCCGGAAACACCATATATTTT.

This sequence joins TRBV11-3 and TRBJ2-7; D not certain. There are 15 residues in the CDR3. Germline CDR1 and CDR2: SGHNT and YENEEA. The V and J ends lost 5 bases and 0 bases respectively, with 14 bases between them. DNA of the CDR3: TGTGCCAGCAGCGAAGAGACAAGTAGCTCCTACGAGCAGTACTTC. Its protein product is CASSEETSSSYEQYF.

This sequence joins TRBV19 and TRBJ2-5; tentative D call: TRBD1 (5 bases). V gave up 3 bases and J gave up 3 bases, with 11 bases separating them. Germline V gene sequence: CDR1 LNHDA, CDR2 SQIVND (reference sequence). The CDR3 covers 14 residues. The CDR3 DNA is TGTGCCAGTAGTATTAGGGGCACCAAAGAGACCCAGTACTTC. It specifies CASSIRGTKETQYF.

This chain uses TRBV28 with TRBJ2-7, with TRBD2 matching over 11 bases. The ends lost 2 bases at V and 7 bases at J; junction bases unmatched: 7. Per germline, CDR1 MDHEN and CDR2 SYDVKM. The CDR3 is 15 residues long. DNA of the CDR3: TGTGCCAGCAGTTTACCGGGACTAGCGGAAGGGGAGCAGTACTTC. This codes for CASSLPGLAEGEQYF.

The gene calls are TRBV4-1 and TRBJ1-4, with D unclear. From germline, CDR1 is MGHRA and CDR2 YSYEKL. V was pared by 1 base and J by 8 bases, with 14 bases between. This CDR3 is built from 15 residues. CDR3 in amino acids: CASSQGVQVTEKLFF. The DNA for the CDR3 is TGCGCCAGCAGCCAAGGGGTTCAGGTAACCGAAAAACTGTTTTTT.

The chain is built from TRBV21-1 and TRBJ1-1. TRBV21-1 is flagged as a pseudogene. The CDR3 has 15 residues. The chain's CDR3 is CASSKLEGLNTEAFF. The CDR3 nucleotides are TGTGCCAGCAGCAAATTGGAGGGTCTGAACACTGAAGCTTTCTTT.